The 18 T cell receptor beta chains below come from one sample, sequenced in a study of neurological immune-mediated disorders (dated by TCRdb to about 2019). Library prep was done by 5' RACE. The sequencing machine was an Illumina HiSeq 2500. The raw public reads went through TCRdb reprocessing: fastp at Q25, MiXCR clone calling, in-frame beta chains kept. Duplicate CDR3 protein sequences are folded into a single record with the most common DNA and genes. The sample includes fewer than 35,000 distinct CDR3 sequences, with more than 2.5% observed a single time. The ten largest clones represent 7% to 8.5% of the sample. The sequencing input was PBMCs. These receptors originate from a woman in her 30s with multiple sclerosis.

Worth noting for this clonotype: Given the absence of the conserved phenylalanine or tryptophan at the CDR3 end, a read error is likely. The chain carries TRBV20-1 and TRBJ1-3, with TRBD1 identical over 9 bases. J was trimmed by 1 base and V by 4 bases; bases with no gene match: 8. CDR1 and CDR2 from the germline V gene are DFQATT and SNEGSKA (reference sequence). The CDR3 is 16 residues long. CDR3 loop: CSATSQGAASGNTIYN. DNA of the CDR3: TGCAGTGCTACCTCACAGGGGGCCGCTTCTGGAAACACCATATATAAT.

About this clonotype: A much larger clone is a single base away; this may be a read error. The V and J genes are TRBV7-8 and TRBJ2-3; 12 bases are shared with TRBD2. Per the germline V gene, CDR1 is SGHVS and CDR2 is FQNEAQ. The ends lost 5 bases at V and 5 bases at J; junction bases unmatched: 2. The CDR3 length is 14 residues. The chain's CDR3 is CASSGLAGIDTQYF. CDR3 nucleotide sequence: TGTGCCAGCAGCGGACTAGCGGGGATAGATACGCAGTATTTT.

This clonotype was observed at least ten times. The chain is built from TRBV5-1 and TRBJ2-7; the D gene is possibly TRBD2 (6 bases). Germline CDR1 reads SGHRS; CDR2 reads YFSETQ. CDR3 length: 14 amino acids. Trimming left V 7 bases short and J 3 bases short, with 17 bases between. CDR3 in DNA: TGCGCCAGCTGGAGTGGGGAGCGGGTCTACGAGCAGTACTTC. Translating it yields CASWSGERVYEQYF.

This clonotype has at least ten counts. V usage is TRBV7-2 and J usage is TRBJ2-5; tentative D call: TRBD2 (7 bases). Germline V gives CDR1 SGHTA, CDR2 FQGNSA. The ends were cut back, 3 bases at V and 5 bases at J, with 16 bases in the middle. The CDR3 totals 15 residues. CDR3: CASSFQRGGGETQYF. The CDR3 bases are TGTGCCAGCAGCTTTCAAAGGGGGGGTGGGGAGACCCAGTACTTC.

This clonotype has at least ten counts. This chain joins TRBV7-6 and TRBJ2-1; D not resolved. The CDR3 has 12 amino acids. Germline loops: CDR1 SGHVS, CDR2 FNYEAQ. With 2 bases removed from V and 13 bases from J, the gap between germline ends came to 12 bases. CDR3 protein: CASSLKESSQFF. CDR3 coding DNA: TGTGCCAGCAGCTTAAAGGAGTCCTCACAGTTCTTC.

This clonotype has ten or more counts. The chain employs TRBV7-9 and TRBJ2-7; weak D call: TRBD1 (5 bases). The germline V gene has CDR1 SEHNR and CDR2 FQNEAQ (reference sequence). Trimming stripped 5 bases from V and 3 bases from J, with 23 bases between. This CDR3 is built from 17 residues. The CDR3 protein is CASSTAWGSGVDYEQYF. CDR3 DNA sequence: TGTGCCAGCAGCACAGCCTGGGGCAGTGGGGTTGACTACGAGCAGTACTTC.

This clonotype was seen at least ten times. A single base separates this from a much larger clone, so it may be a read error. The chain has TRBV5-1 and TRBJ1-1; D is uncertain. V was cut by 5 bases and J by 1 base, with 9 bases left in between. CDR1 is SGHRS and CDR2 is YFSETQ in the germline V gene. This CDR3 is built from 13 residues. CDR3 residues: CASRSKGNTEAFF. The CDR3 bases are TGCGCCAGCAGAAGTAAGGGGAACACTGAAGCTTTCTTT.

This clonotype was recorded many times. The CDR3 nucleotides read TGTGCCAGCAGTTCTCGCGGGAGCAACAATGAGCAGTTCTTC. Amino acid sequence: CASSSRGSNNEQFF. The gene calls are TRBV27 and TRBJ2-1; 7 bases are shared with TRBD2. The CDR3 length is 14 residues. The V gene's germline CDR1 is MNHEY and CDR2 SMNVEV (reference sequence). The V and J ends lost 4 bases and 5 bases, in that order; junction bases with no gene match: 5.

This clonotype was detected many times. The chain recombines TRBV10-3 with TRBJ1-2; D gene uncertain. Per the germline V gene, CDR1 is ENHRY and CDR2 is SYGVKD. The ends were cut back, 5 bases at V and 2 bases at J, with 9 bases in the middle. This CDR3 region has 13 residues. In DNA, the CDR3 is TGTGCCATCAGTATGGCGGAAAACTATGGCTACACCTTC. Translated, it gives CAISMAENYGYTF.

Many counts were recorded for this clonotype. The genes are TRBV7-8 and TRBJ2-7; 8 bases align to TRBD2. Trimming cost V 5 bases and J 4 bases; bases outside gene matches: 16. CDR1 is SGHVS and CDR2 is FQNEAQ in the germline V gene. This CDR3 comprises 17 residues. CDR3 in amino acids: CASSPRPPKAGDYEQYF. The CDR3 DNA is TGTGCCAGCAGCCCTCGGCCCCCAAAAGCGGGAGATTACGAGCAGTACTTC.

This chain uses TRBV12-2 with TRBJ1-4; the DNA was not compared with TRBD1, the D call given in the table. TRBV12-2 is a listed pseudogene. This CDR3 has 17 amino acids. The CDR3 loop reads CASRHRDRGLFVEKLFF. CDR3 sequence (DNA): TGTGCAAGTCGCCACCGGGACAGGGGGCTGTTTGTCGAAAAACTGTTTTTT.

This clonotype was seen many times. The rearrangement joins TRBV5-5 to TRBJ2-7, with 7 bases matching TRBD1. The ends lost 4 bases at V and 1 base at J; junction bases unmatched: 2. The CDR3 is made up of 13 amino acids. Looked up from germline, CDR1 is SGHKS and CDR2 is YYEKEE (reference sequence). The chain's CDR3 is CASSQDRSYEQYF. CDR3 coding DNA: TGTGCCAGCAGCCAGGACAGGTCCTACGAGCAGTACTTC.

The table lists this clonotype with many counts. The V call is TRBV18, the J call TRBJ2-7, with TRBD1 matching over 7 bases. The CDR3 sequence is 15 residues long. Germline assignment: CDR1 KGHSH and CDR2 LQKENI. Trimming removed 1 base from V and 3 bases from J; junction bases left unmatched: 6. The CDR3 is CASSPQGTAYYEQYF. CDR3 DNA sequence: TGTGCCAGCTCACCACAGGGGACAGCCTACTACGAGCAGTACTTC. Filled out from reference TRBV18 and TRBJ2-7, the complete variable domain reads NAGVMQNPRHLVRRRGQEARLRCSPMKGHSHVYWYRQLPEEGLKFMVYLQKENIIDESGMPKERFSAEFPKEGPSILRIQQVVRGDSAAYFCASSPQGTAYYEQYFGPGTRLTVT.

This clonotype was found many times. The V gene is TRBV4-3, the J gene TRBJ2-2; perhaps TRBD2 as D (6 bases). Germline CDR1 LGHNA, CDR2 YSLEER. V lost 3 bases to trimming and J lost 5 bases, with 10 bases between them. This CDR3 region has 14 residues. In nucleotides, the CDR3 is TGCGCCAGCAGCCATGGTGGGGGGACCGGGGAGCTGTTTTTT. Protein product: CASSHGGGTGELFF.

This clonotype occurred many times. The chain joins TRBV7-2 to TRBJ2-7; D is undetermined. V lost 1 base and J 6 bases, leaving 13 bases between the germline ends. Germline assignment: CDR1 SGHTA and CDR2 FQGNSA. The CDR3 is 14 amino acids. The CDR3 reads CASSLVRPRVEQYF. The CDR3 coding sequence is TGTGCCAGCAGCTTAGTGAGGCCACGGGTCGAGCAGTACTTC.

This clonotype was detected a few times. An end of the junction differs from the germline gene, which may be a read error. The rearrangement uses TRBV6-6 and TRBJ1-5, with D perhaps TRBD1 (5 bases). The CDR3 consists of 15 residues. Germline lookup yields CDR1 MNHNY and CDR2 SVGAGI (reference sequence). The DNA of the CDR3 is TGTGCCAGCAGTTACGTGCAGGGAGGCAATCAGCCCCAGAATTTT. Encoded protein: CASSYVQGGNQPQNF.

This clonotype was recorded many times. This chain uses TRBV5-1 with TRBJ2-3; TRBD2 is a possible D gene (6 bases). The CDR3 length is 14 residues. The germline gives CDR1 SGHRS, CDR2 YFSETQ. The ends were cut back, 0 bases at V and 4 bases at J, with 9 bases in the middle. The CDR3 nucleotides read TGCGCCAGCAGCTTGGCCGGGGGTGCAGATACGCAGTATTTT. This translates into CASSLAGGADTQYF.

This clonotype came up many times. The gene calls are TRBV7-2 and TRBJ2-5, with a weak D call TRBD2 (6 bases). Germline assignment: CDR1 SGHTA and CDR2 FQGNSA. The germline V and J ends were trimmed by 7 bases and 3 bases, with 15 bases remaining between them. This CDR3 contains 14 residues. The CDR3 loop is CASTLPGVKETQYF. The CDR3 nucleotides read TGTGCCAGCACCCTACCGGGGGTCAAAGAGACCCAGTACTTC.